This entry is about one TCR beta chain. Its antigen is unknown. Base-call qualities are not available, and no considerably larger clone is one nucleotide away. The data belong to a study of cytomegalovirus exposure and HLA in healthy donors (dated by TCRdb to the late 2010s). About the full investigation: An earlier analysis of several hundred of the donors reported approximately 270 Gb of sequence data and roughly 100 million unique TCR beta sequences from roughly 200 million T cells. An earlier analysis of fewer than 750 of the donors used high-throughput TCR beta sequencing to judge whether each TCR beta V gene segment behaved as functional or pseudogenic. Besides the first cohort of 550 to 750 subjects, a separate validation cohort made up of 90 to 150 different subjects was used. Typing coverage differed by locus: A, B, C, DRB1 and DQB1 were typed in roughly 629-630 donors, DQA1 in 522, DPA1 in around 600, and DPB1 in around 440. A later analysis re-examined previously published TCR beta repertoires from more than 550 donors and added high-resolution HLA genotyping to investigate patterns of TCR occurrence. Among the roughly 430 genotyped donors, approximately 77% belonged to the genetic ancestry cluster associated with self-reported Caucasian donors. Alongside the repertoire data, information on donor age, sex, ethnicity and CMV serostatus was compiled. In the later analysis, no new phenotypic data were used to find candidate immune exposures; instead, reliance was placed on TCR beta sequences and their occurrence across donors. Among about 390 genotyped donors of the cohort, an average of roughly 240,000 unique TCR beta nucleotide sequences were sequenced per donor, around 20% of them non-productive. The study aimed to test whether cataloging public T cell receptors could reveal signatures of past pathogen exposure. HLA typing included class I and class II loci at four-digit resolution. Five DR-DQ haplotypes were handled as single units for association and clustering because linkage in the cohort was strong. To predict cytomegalovirus infection status, the study brought together high-throughput TCR immunosequencing, statistical association of individual TCRs with disease status, and machine learning. Genome-wide SNP genotypes for about 55% of the roughly 670 donors were used in a later genetic analysis, which treated that subset as a discovery cohort. Every repertoire in the discovery cohort had been generated on one and the same sequencing platform. The T cell repertoires of around 730 subjects were profiled by immunosequencing and related to cytomegalovirus serostatus. An early release covering some 640 HLA-typed donors comprised approximately 300 gigabases of sequencing data and 65 million to 100 million unique TCR sequences.

The library was generated by the immunoSEQ multiplex PCR assay. The multiplex PCR relied on a mix of 60 forward primers for TCR Vbeta segments and 13 reverse primers for TCR Jbeta segments. The CDR3 region of rearranged TCR beta genes was amplified from genomic DNA by a multiplex PCR assay. On the Illumina HiSeq System, the amplified TCR beta libraries were sequenced as 87-base-pair reads. In the source study's methods: A later analysis counted about 76 million unique TCR beta chains across the 500 to 850 repertoires, and roughly 10 million of these chains were shared by at least two donors. Raw reads were error-corrected and collapsed into unique sequences with a nearest-neighbor algorithm that merged closely related sequences to remove PCR and sequencing errors. Alignment of CDR3 sequences to IMGT reference sequences was used to assign V, D and J gene segments. For a sequence to be retained, at least a six-nucleotide match to both a V gene segment and a J gene segment was required. Rearrangements were called productive when the CDR3 lacked stop codons and stayed in frame with V and J; all others were non-productive. Following IMGT convention, CDR3 was defined as the stretch from the second conserved V-encoded cysteine to the conserved J-encoded phenylalanine. The earlier analysis of some 550 of the donors excluded any sequence lacking an unambiguous match to a single V gene segment. In an earlier analysis of several hundred of the donors, a V segment was called functional when productive rearrangements were above 56.7%, and segregating when the standard deviation between donors exceeded 5%. To diagnose cytomegalovirus status from the catalog of TCR beta chain sequences, a statistical classification framework was built. V and J gene assignment, in a later analysis, came from comparing TCR nucleotide sequences with IMGT/GENE-DB human TR gene sequences. Using the TCRdist pipeline, a later analysis assigned CDR3 sequences along with most-parsimonious VDJ recombination scenarios. In a later analysis, each TCR beta chain was defined by its CDR3 amino acid sequence together with its V-gene family, and reads without a unique V-gene family were excluded. To address suspected cross-contamination and a sequencing artifact, a later analysis removed some 620 highly shared, low-generation-probability nucleotide sequences. For each public chain, a later analysis derived a clonal expansion index from normalized ranks of inferred template counts within each repertoire. A later analysis computed generation probabilities with a VDJ recombination model fitted to out-of-frame rearrangements, and checked the results against IGoR. Hypergeometric tests were used in a later analysis to score TCR-TCR, TCR-HLA and TCR-CMV co-occurrence, with a repertoire-size bias correction applied to the TCR pairs. In a later analysis, false discovery rates were estimated by permuting HLA or CMV assignments 20 times. In a later analysis, co-occurring TCRs were grouped with DBSCAN, and TCRdist sequence similarity was added when clustering was performed within HLA-allele-positive subsets. Repertoires with fewer than 30,000 or more than 120,000 public chains, plus five repertoires with anomalous nucleotide sharing, were excluded from co-occurrence clustering. Not all clones reach the TCRdb copy of this immuneACCESS table, which keeps in-frame sequences only. Checked studies attribute under half of the gap to unresolved V genes and leave the rest unexplained. For V, J and clone size, that table is used; D and trimming come from the DNA. The sample table contains roughly 230,000 clones; only one count was recorded for about 85% of them. The leading ten clones occupy around 0.22% of the sample.

The cohort was made up of 666 healthy bone marrow donors. At the time of sampling, every cohort member was nominally healthy, though immune exposures that went unrecorded were likely present. The donor was CMV seronegative and belonged to the group of 350 or so seronegative cohort members. A peripheral blood sample was provided by each donor, and peripheral blood mononuclear cells were used for TCR beta sequencing. Genomic DNA was extracted from the blood cell samples with the Qiagen DNeasy Blood Extraction Kit. What the authors observed across the whole study: In a later analysis, TCR association rates were found to vary across HLA loci, with the most associated TCRs seen for DRB1 alleles and the fewest for HLA-C alleles. The earlier analysis of some 560 of the donors excluded some 15 rarely observed V segments, including chromosome 9 orphons, because counts were too low. A total of 150 to 200 TCR beta chains were listed by the study as associated with cytomegalovirus. While some public TCRs were present in many individuals, most TCR sequences turned up only very rarely across donors. The sequencing pipeline was judged likely to have produced a cluster of highly shared sequence variants as a technical artifact. Roughly uniform sequencing depth across donors was assumed in presence/absence analyses, although this assumption may not hold. In an earlier analysis of about 600 of the donors, most TCR beta V segments appeared in productive rearrangements about 90% or about 30% of the time, broadly matching IMGT annotations. Compared with the 666-donor mean, donors in an Asian-associated ancestry cluster had fewer N-insertions in productive TCRs, according to a later genetic analysis. When HLA alleles, especially DR and DQ, strongly co-occurred, TCR associations were difficult to assign to individual alleles. Only TCR beta chains were sequenced in this cohort, and the absence of alpha or paired-chain data limited detectable features. Specific HLA alleles were associated with over 15,000 TCR beta sequences at a false discovery rate of 0.05 in a later analysis. CMV serostatus was the only immune exposure information available for the cohort. In vitro tests confirmed that a few of the cytomegalovirus-associated TCR beta chains recognize cytomegalovirus antigens. Because HLA typing was unavailable for some donors at each locus, only the typed subset was used in association tests. A further reported finding was that TCR beta sequences accurately predicted the HLA-A and HLA-B alleles for most subjects in the first cohort. Several of the top co-occurrence clusters appeared to be linked to parvovirus B19, influenza, CMV and Epstein-Barr virus, according to a later analysis. The authors suggested that the approach could potentially be extended to other disease states and immunological phenotypes. In a later analysis, most CMV-associated TCR beta chains were found to appear HLA-restricted, with HLA associations seemingly driven largely by CMV exposure. Compared with equally common non-associated chains, HLA-associated TCR beta chains in a later analysis were more clonally expanded and had lower generation probabilities. In both the original and validation cohorts, the classifier was reported to diagnose cytomegalovirus status with high specificity and sensitivity. Correlated functional status among segregating V segments might reflect linkage disequilibrium, but an unknown experimental factor could not be ruled out. A later genetic analysis associated a missense DCLRE1C variant with V-gene and J-gene trimming of TCR beta chains, and an independent cohort replicated the association.

The receptor was isolated from a girl aged 2 to 9 in good health and CMV-seronegative. Material: PBMCs.

The CDR3 reads as follows: CASSSFSNQPQHF. The nucleotides read TGTGCCAGCAGTTCATTTAGCAATCAGCCCCAGCATTTT. The sequence joins TRBV6-5 to TRBJ1-5; the D gene identity is not certain. From the cysteine up to the phenylalanine, the CDR3 has a length of 13 residues. Only the CDR3 portion is preserved as DNA: 39 bases, with reading frame beginning at the first base. V and J lose 4 bases and 0 bases, and a span of 4 bases separates them. For CDR1 and CDR2, the germline V gene lists MNHEY and SVGAGI.